This TCR beta chain appears in the sequencing data of a study of blood T cell repertoires in COVID-19. Looking at the study overall: Spain, Italy and the United States supplied samples that represented acute and convalescent COVID-19. PBMCs, B-cell-depleted T cells, or T cells were the source of the cDNA or gDNA that made up the material.

Per the original methods: Amplification of reference gene primers was used by the study to estimate nucleated cell counts. Some clones are missing from TCRdb's copy, which holds only in-frame ones; the method was immunoSEQ multiplex PCR. Clone size and V and J calls were adopted from that table, with D and trimming inferred from the DNA. There are around 160,000 clones in the sample; 80% occur only once, and 10% to 15% lies in the top ten. The TCR comes from a man in his 60s with active or convalescent COVID-19. The sequenced material came from peripheral blood.

The CDR3 spells CASSAPPSGRVNEQFF. The CDR3, as DNA: TGTGCCAGCAGTGCCCCCCCTAGCGGGCGGGTTAATGAGCAGTTCTTC. The chain joins TRBV25-1 to TRBJ2-1; 8 bases are shared with TRBD2. CDR1 and CDR2 from the germline V gene are MGHDK and SYGVNS. The J segment lost 7 bases and the V segment lost 4 bases, leaving 12 bases of the junction unmatched. CDR3 size: 16 residues.